This TCR beta chain was identified during a study of type 1 regulatory T cells. MiXCR was run by TCRdb on the reads, yielding one entry per CDR3 protein. This table has 55,000 to 65,000 distinct CDR3 sequences, roughly 60% appearing once. This clonotype came up a few times. Its specificity is unknown. The source of this sequence is a human donor in good health. Input material: cultured non-Tr1 T cells, either the whole culture or a sorted T cell fraction (not recorded which).

CDR3 nucleotides: TGTGCCAGCAGCTCAAGGGACCAAGAGACCCAGTACTTC. This gives the protein CASSSRDQETQYF. This rearrangement joins TRBV5-6 to TRBJ2-5; D remains unclear. Germline V gene lookup returns CDR1 SGHDT and CDR2 YYEEEE. CDR3 length: 13 residues. V lost 3 bases and J 0 bases, leaving 6 bases between the germline ends.